This T cell receptor beta chain is drawn from a study of T cell responses to AZD1222 COVID-19 vaccine. Overall study results and limits: The donor cohort was predominantly white British with a female majority, and clonal diversity may have been underestimated.

Comment on this clone: Its antigen is unknown.

CDR3 length: 14 amino acids. Germline V gene sequence: CDR1 MNHEY, CDR2 SMNVEV (reference sequence). V shed 6 bases, J shed 5 bases, and the junction held 8 bases outside the gene matches. Data came from immunoSEQ multiplex PCR; TCRdb stores just in-frame clones and leaves some out. The table records 150,000 to 200,000 clones, 92% of them present only once. V gene TRBV27 combines with J gene TRBJ1-2, with 8 positions matching TRBD1. This clonotype originated in an adult in good health. Sequenced here: peripheral blood, sampled on day 0 of AZD1222 vaccination. In DNA form, the CDR3 reads TGTGCCAGCAGACGCACCGGACAGGGTTATGGCTACACCTTC. Translating gives CASRRTGQGYGYTF.